Below, 10 T cell receptor beta chains from the same sample are listed, as sequenced in a study of technical replicates of blood from a few donors. Sequenced by immunoSEQ multiplex PCR; TCRdb stores in-frame clones only, minus some. The sample carries about 83,000 clones, roughly 94% recorded once. The specimen was T cells isolated from PBMCs. The receptors derive from a human donor in good health.

V and J are TRBV28 and TRBJ1-5, with a possible D match to TRBD1 (5 bases). The CDR3 covers 14 residues. Trimming cost V 3 bases and J 6 bases, with 12 bases left between them. The V gene's germline CDR1 is MDHEN and CDR2 SYDVKM. CDR3: CASSFRQGFQPQHF. Written as DNA, the CDR3 is TGTGCCAGCAGTTTTCGGCAGGGCTTTCAGCCCCAGCATTTT.

The rearrangement joins TRBV4-1 to TRBJ2-7; 7 bases map to TRBD1. The ends lost 4 bases at V and 6 bases at J; junction bases unmatched: 24. The CDR3 totals 19 residues. The germline V gene encodes CDR1 MGHRA and CDR2 YSYEKL. CDR3 protein: CASSPRPGQKNTSMSEQYF. Here the CDR3 DNA reads TGCGCCAGCAGCCCAAGACCGGGACAGAAAAATACTAGTATGTCCGAGCAGTACTTC.

The chain is built from TRBV4-1 and TRBJ2-4, with TRBD2 as a possible D gene (7 bases). V was clipped by 0 bases and J by 6 bases, with 9 bases between them. Germline V CDR1 and CDR2: MGHRA, YSYEKL. The length of the CDR3 is 14 residues. CDR3: CASSQEGGGNIQYF. CDR3 sequence (DNA): TGCGCCAGCAGCCAAGAGGGAGGGGGAAACATTCAGTACTTC.

The chain uses TRBV29-1 and TRBJ2-6; D perhaps matches TRBD1 (5 bases). The CDR3 loop spans 15 amino acids. Germline CDR1 reads SQVTM; CDR2 reads ANQGSEA. V was trimmed by 1 base and J by 0 bases, leaving 7 bases between them. The CDR3 DNA sequence: TGCAGCGTTGAAGGGGGCAGCTCTGGGGCCAACGTCCTGACTTTC. This translates into CSVEGGSSGANVLTF.

The V and J genes are TRBV11-3 and TRBJ2-1; TRBD2 might be the D (6 bases). Trimming removed 1 base at V and 5 bases at J, with 9 bases between. In germline, CDR1 is SGHNT, CDR2 YENEEA. The CDR3 runs to 14 residues. This chain's CDR3 is CASSLGLEDNEQFF. As DNA, the CDR3 is TGTGCCAGCAGCTTAGGACTAGAAGACAATGAGCAGTTCTTC.

The J gene is TRBJ1-4, the V gene TRBV6-5, with D possibly TRBD1 on 6 matching bases. The CDR3 spans 16 residues. Germline CDR1 is MNHEY and CDR2 is SVGAGI. The V and J ends lost 0 bases and 7 bases respectively, with 15 bases between them. The CDR3 here is CASSYSGARFREKLFF. In DNA form, the CDR3 reads TGTGCCAGCAGTTACTCGGGGGCGAGGTTCCGTGAAAAACTGTTTTTT.

The rearrangement joins TRBV5-6 to TRBJ2-1; D is unclear. Looked up from germline, CDR1 is SGHDT and CDR2 is YYEEEE. The V and J ends lost 5 bases and 6 bases respectively, with 18 bases between them. The CDR3 spans 15 residues. In DNA, the CDR3 is TGTGCCAGCAGGCCCCCCGGGTTCCGAGGCAATGAGCAGTTCTTC. This codes for CASRPPGFRGNEQFF.

The chain couples TRBV5-1 to TRBJ2-7; 9 bases are shared with TRBD1. The J segment lost 6 bases and the V segment lost 1 base, leaving 5 bases of the junction unmatched. This CDR3 comprises 14 residues. Germline V lookup: CDR1 SGHRS, CDR2 YFSETQ. In DNA form, the CDR3 reads TGCGCCAGCAGCTTGATACAGGGGGCGGCCGAGCAGTACTTC. Its protein is CASSLIQGAAEQYF.

This chain connects TRBV11-3 to TRBJ1-2, with TRBD1 identical over 7 bases. The V gene's germline CDR1 is SGHNT and CDR2 YENEEA. Losses at the gene ends were 3 bases for V and 4 bases for J; bases not matched to a gene: 8. The length of the CDR3 is 15 residues. CDR3 nucleotides: TGTGCCAGCAGCTTTAGGGGGCGCGATAGCTATGGCTACACCTTC. Translating gives CASSFRGRDSYGYTF.

The rearrangement uses TRBV15 and TRBJ1-5; perhaps TRBD1 as D (5 bases). The CDR3 loop spans 14 amino acids. CDR1 LNHNV and CDR2 YYDKDF come from the germline V gene (reference sequence). Trimming cost V 0 bases and J 2 bases, with 5 bases left between them. CDR3 sequence (DNA): TGTGCCACCAGCAGAGAACAGGGCAATCAGCCCCAGCATTTT. Translating it yields CATSREQGNQPQHF.